These 27 T cell receptor beta chains came from one sample sequenced in a study of OX40 agonist ivuxolimab in advanced cancers. Clones were read by immunoSEQ multiplex PCR, and TCRdb kept only the in-frame ones, dropping some. The sample has around 46,000 clones, more than 85% seen once. The sequences come from CD4+ or CD8+ T cells sorted from blood, collected in a trial of the OX40 agonist ivuxolimab. Every receptor here comes from an adult with an advanced solid tumor such as melanoma, head and neck, liver or kidney cancer.

The CDR3 sequence is CASRETGTSTDTQYF. In nucleotides, the CDR3 is TGTGCCAGCAGGGAGACAGGGACTAGCACAGATACGCAGTATTTT. The genes are TRBV9 and TRBJ2-3; tentatively, D is TRBD1 (7 bases). V shed 5 bases and J shed 0 bases, with 13 bases lying between them. The CDR3 has 15 amino acids. CDR1 is SGDLS and CDR2 is YYNGEE in the germline V gene. The full variable domain, rest sourced from reference TRBV9 and TRBJ2-3, is DSGVTQTPKHLITATGQRVTLRCSPRSGDLSVYWYQQSLDQGLQFLIQYYNGEERAKGNILERFSAQQFPDLHSELNLSSLELGDSALYFCASRETGTSTDTQYFGPGTRLTVL.

The chain employs TRBV4-1 and TRBJ2-2; 15 bases align to TRBD2. CDR3 length equals 19 residues. Germline V lookup: CDR1 MGHRA, CDR2 YSYEKL. V dropped 2 bases and J dropped 4; count of bases not matched to a gene: 8. This CDR3 is CASSQLGLAGGHSTGELFF. As DNA, the CDR3 is TGCGCCAGCAGCCAACTAGGACTAGCGGGGGGGCACAGCACCGGGGAGCTGTTTTTT.

The chain has TRBV5-5 and TRBJ2-7; D is possibly TRBD2 (5 bases). Germline assignment: CDR1 SGHKS and CDR2 YYEKEE (reference sequence). V was trimmed by 0 bases and J by 2 bases, leaving 9 bases between them. This CDR3 comprises 14 residues. The CDR3 is CASSLDRGAYEQYV. In DNA form, the CDR3 reads TGTGCCAGCAGCTTGGATCGGGGAGCCTACGAGCAGTACGTC.

The chain couples TRBV19 to TRBJ2-5; a weak D match, TRBD1 (5 bases). The germline gives CDR1 LNHDA, CDR2 SQIVND (reference sequence). CDR3 length: 13 residues. The V end was cut by 5 bases, the J end by 4 bases, with 11 bases between. CDR3 residues: CASSHGAGETQYF. The CDR3 DNA sequence: TGTGCCAGTAGTCATGGGGCTGGAGAGACCCAGTACTTC. The full variable domain, in which reference TRBV19 and TRBJ2-5 provide the parts outside the CDR3, is DGGITQSPKYLFRKEGQNVTLSCEQNLNHDAMYWYRQDPGQGLRLIYYSQIVNDFQKGDIAEGYSVSREKKESFPLTVTSAQKNPTAFYLCASSHGAGETQYFGPGTRLLVL.

The chain links TRBV4-3 to TRBJ2-7, with TRBD1 as a possible D gene (6 bases). Germline V CDR1 and CDR2: LGHNA, YSLEER. The V end was cut by 0 bases, the J end by 7 bases, with 25 bases between. The CDR3 runs to 18 residues. The CDR3 coding sequence is TGCGCCAGCAGCCAAGATCGCGTGGGGGCCCGCACTGCCGGGGAGCAGTACTTC. Translated, it gives CASSQDRVGARTAGEQYF.

The rearrangement uses TRBV5-8 and TRBJ2-1; perhaps TRBD2 as D (5 bases). The CDR3 is made up of 14 amino acids. Trimming removed 4 bases at V and 2 bases at J, with 10 bases between. The germline CDR1 and CDR2 sequences are SGHTS and YDEGEE. The CDR3 protein is CASSPYGAYNEQFF. Here the CDR3 DNA reads TGTGCCAGCAGCCCCTACGGGGCCTACAATGAGCAGTTCTTC.

This clone has just one count. The rearrangement links TRBV4-3 to TRBJ2-5; possibly TRBD1 for D (5 bases). V was trimmed by 3 bases and J by 6 bases, leaving 14 bases between them. CDR1 is LGHNA and CDR2 is YSLEER in the germline V gene. There are 14 residues in the CDR3. The CDR3 nucleotides are TGCGCCAGCAGCCAGGAAGGGGCCTTGCAGACCCAGTACTTC. It encodes CASSQEGALQTQYF.

This sequence joins TRBV10-2 and TRBJ2-1; possibly TRBD2 for D (5 bases). The CDR3 sequence is 14 residues long. V was clipped by 6 bases and J by 2 bases, with 11 bases between them. Germline V gene sequence: CDR1 WSHSY, CDR2 SAAADI. Here the CDR3 DNA reads TGCGCCAGCAGCGATCCCGGGGCCTACAATGAGCAGTTCTTC. Its translation is CASSDPGAYNEQFF.

The chain is built from TRBV29-1 and TRBJ2-7; the D is unclear. V gave up 4 bases and J gave up 5 bases, with 15 bases separating them. CDR3 size: 13 residues. The germline V gene has CDR1 SQVTM and CDR2 ANQGSEA. The CDR3 here is CSVGGLRSDEQYF. In DNA, the CDR3 is TGCAGCGTTGGGGGTTTGCGGTCGGACGAGCAGTACTTC.

The chain links TRBV7-3 to TRBJ2-7, with TRBD2 matching 9 bases. The germline CDR1 and CDR2 sequences are SGHTA and FQGTGA. V gave up 2 bases and J gave up 7 bases; unmatched junction bases: 6. This CDR3 comprises 14 residues. The CDR3 DNA reads TGTGCCAGCAGCTTATTAGCGGGAGCCCGGGAGCAGTACTTC. Its protein product is CASSLLAGAREQYF.

J is TRBJ1-2 and V is TRBV4-1, with D unresolved. Trimming cost V 0 bases and J 0 bases, with 14 bases left between them. The CDR3 runs to 17 residues. CDR1 is MGHRA and CDR2 is YSYEKL in the germline V gene. The CDR3 sequence is CASSQDPPEDPNYGYTF. The CDR3, as DNA: TGCGCCAGCAGCCAAGATCCCCCGGAGGACCCTAACTATGGCTACACCTTC.

This clone was seen a few times. This rearrangement joins TRBV27 to TRBJ1-2; tentative D call: TRBD1 (6 bases). The CDR3 length is 12 residues. The V end was cut by 11 bases, the J end by 8 bases, with 18 bases between. Germline V gene sequence: CDR1 MNHEY, CDR2 SMNVEV (reference sequence). The CDR3 DNA sequence: TGTGCCTCCAGGGGAGGAGCCTGGGGCTACACCTTC. This translates into CASRGGAWGYTF.

The chain combines TRBV6-5 with TRBJ1-1; D gene unclear. V shed 6 bases and J shed 5 bases, with 13 bases lying between them. Germline V gene data show CDR1 as MNHEY and CDR2 as SVGAGI. The CDR3 sequence is 13 residues long. The CDR3 sequence: CASRTPGGTEAFF. CDR3 bases: TGTGCCAGCAGAACACCTGGAGGGACTGAAGCTTTCTTT.

This sequence joins TRBV10-1 and TRBJ1-2; 8 nucleotides match TRBD1. Germline values: CDR1 WNHNN, CDR2 SYGVQD (reference sequence). This CDR3 is 17 amino acids long. J was trimmed by 8 bases and V by 6 bases; bases with no gene match: 20. CDR3 sequence (DNA): TGCGCCAGCAGGCTAGGGGGACAGGAGCCTATGGAGCAAGGCTACACCTTC. Residues: CASRLGGQEPMEQGYTF.

The rearrangement joins TRBV11-1 to TRBJ2-7; 9 bases fit TRBD1. Trimming took 0 bases from V and 2 from J; bases not matched to a gene: 5. The CDR3 covers 16 residues. CDR1 is SGHAT, CDR2 FQDESV, per germline (reference sequence). The CDR3 DNA reads TGTGCCAGCAGCTTAGCGTGGGACAGGGATACCTACGAGCAGTACTTC. Translating gives CASSLAWDRDTYEQYF. The full variable domain, its missing parts supplied by reference TRBV11-1 and TRBJ2-7, is EAEVAQSPRYKITEKSQAVAFWCDPISGHATLYWYRQILGQGPELLVQFQDESVVDDSQLPKDRFSAERLKGVDSTLKIQPAELGDSAMYLCASSLAWDRDTYEQYFGPGTRLTVT.

V is TRBV7-2 and J is TRBJ2-3; TRBD2 aligns across 7 bases. Trimming cost V 7 bases and J 0 bases; bases outside gene matches: 10. CDR3 length: 16 amino acids. The germline V gene encodes CDR1 SGHTA and CDR2 FQGNSA. The CDR3 DNA sequence: TGTGCCAGCATGATACTTACAGCGGGAAGCACAGATACGCAGTATTTT. Residues: CASMILTAGSTDTQYF.

The chain links TRBV19 to TRBJ2-2; 8 bases match TRBD1. The CDR3 has 18 amino acids. The germline CDR1 and CDR2 sequences are LNHDA and SQIVND (reference sequence). The ends lost 3 bases at V and 3 bases at J; junction bases unmatched: 12. CDR3 sequence (DNA): TGTGCCAGTAGTATGTTAGGGGACAGGTACGGGGACACCGGGGAGCTGTTTTTT. Amino acids: CASSMLGDRYGDTGELFF.

This sequence joins TRBV5-4 and TRBJ2-2; possible D gene TRBD2, 5 bases. Germline V CDR1 and CDR2: SGHNT, YYREEE (reference sequence). V lost 0 bases and J lost 6, with 6 bases in between. CDR3 length: 13 amino acids. CDR3 in DNA: TGTGCCAGCAGCTTGGGGAGGCCCGGGGAGCTGTTTTTT. This sequence encodes CASSLGRPGELFF. Drawing the rest from reference TRBV5-4 and TRBJ2-2, the complete variable domain is ETGVTQSPTHLIKTRGQQVTLRCSSQSGHNTVSWYQQALGQGPQFIFQYYREEENGRGNFPPRFSGLQFPNYSSELNVNALELDDSALYLCASSLGRPGELFFGEGSRLTVL.

CDR3 nucleotides: TGCAGCGTGACCGGGACAGGGTACGAGCAGTACGTC. This translates into CSVTGTGYEQYV. The chain is built from TRBV29-1 and TRBJ2-7; 9 nucleotides match TRBD1. Germline-derived CDR1 and CDR2 are SQVTM and ANQGSEA. The CDR3 sequence is 12 residues long. With 6 bases clipped from V and 4 bases from J, the junction kept 4 bases outside the gene matches.

The chain employs TRBV6-5 and TRBJ1-6, with TRBD1 matching 8 bases. Germline V gene sequence: CDR1 MNHEY, CDR2 SVGAGI. CDR3 size: 16 residues. Trimming removed 2 bases from V and 6 bases from J; junction bases left unmatched: 6. CDR3 DNA sequence: TGTGCCAGCAGTTACCGTAGACAGGGGTCTAATTCACCCCTCCACTTT. It encodes CASSYRRQGSNSPLHF.

A few counts support this clone. The chain links TRBV4-2 to TRBJ2-7; D ambiguous. Germline V gives CDR1 LGHNA, CDR2 YNFKEQ. CDR3 length equals 12 residues. The ends were cut back, 5 bases at V and 0 bases at J, with 5 bases in the middle. CDR3 DNA sequence: TGTGCCAGCAGCGGGCCCTCCTACGAGCAGTACTTC. This gives the protein CASSGPSYEQYF.

This clone appeared once. V gene TRBV2 combines with J gene TRBJ2-1; D unresolved. V lost 3 bases and J lost 5, with 17 bases in between. The CDR3 has 16 amino acids. Looked up from germline, CDR1 is SNHLY and CDR2 is FYNNEI. The CDR3 nucleotides are TGTGCCAGCAGTGACATTGAAGGGTCGACAAACAATGAGCAGTTCTTC. Translating it yields CASSDIEGSTNNEQFF.

The rearrangement uses TRBV13 and TRBJ2-5, with D uncertain. The CDR3 is 14 residues long. V lost 1 base and J 2 bases, leaving 8 bases between the germline ends. CDR1 is PRHDT, CDR2 FYEKMQ, per germline (reference sequence). The CDR3 is CASSLVADQETQYF. CDR3 bases: TGTGCCAGCAGCTTAGTAGCTGATCAAGAGACCCAGTACTTC. Drawing the rest from reference TRBV13 and TRBJ2-5, the complete variable domain is AAGVIQSPRHLIKEKRETATLKCYPIPRHDTVYWYQQGPGQDPQFLISFYEKMQSDKGSIPDRFSAQQFSDYHSELNMSSLELGDSALYFCASSLVADQETQYFGPGTRLLVL.

The chain is built from TRBV7-9 and TRBJ1-4; D gene ambiguous. With 3 bases removed from V and 8 bases from J, the gap between germline ends came to 10 bases. Germline V gene lookup returns CDR1 SEHNR and CDR2 FQNEAQ (reference sequence). CDR3 length: 13 residues. The CDR3 DNA reads TGTGCCAGCAGCTTCTCGAGGCGGGAAAAACTGTTTTTT. Protein: CASSFSRREKLFF.

The chain couples TRBV23-1 to TRBJ1-2; perhaps TRBD1 as D (6 bases). TRBV23-1 is an open reading frame, and its role is uncertain. The CDR3 sequence is 15 residues long. V shed 2 bases and J shed 4 bases, with 14 bases lying between them. The CDR3 bases are TGCGCCAGCAGTCAAGGCCAGGGGTTCGGCTATGGCTACACCTTC. Translation: CASSQGQGFGYGYTF.

This sequence joins TRBV5-6 and TRBJ1-1; D is ambiguous. V lost 0 bases, J lost 3 bases, and 3 bases lay in between. Germline CDR1 SGHDT, CDR2 YYEEEE. The CDR3 contains 12 residues. The CDR3 loop reads CASSLGDTEAFF. CDR3 DNA: TGTGCCAGCAGCTTGGGAGACACTGAAGCTTTCTTT.

The gene calls are TRBV7-9 and TRBJ2-5; D call uncertain. Germline loops: CDR1 SEHNR, CDR2 FQNEAQ (reference sequence). The CDR3 length is 17 residues. V was shortened by 5 bases and J by 5 bases, with 24 bases between the two germline ends. The CDR3 bases are TGTGCCAGCAGCACCCTCGTGGGCGGACCCTATAAGGAGACCCAGTACTTC. Translating it yields CASSTLVGGPYKETQYF.